A selection of T cell receptor beta chains follows, all from one sample in a study of blood T cell repertoires in COVID-19. The assay was immunoSEQ multiplex PCR, and TCRdb's table has in-frame clones only and misses some. This sample has approximately 91,000 clones, with 80% found just once. Sequencing used peripheral blood. Source of these receptors: a human donor in a cohort sampled during active COVID-19. Both conserved end residues are part of each CDR3. D genes are given only for firm matches. Rows may omit the clone size; those that give it use once, few, many or a size class.

d_call	j_call	v_call	clone_size	cdr3_aa	cdr3_nt
.	TRBJ2-3	TRBV2	.	CASSTEGGRTDTQYF	TGTGCCAGCAGTACGGAGGGTGGGCGTACAGATACGCAGTATTTT
TRBD2	TRBJ2-7	TRBV18	.	CASSPLGTTSGSLYEQYF	TGTGCCAGCTCACCACTGGGAACGACTAGCGGGAGTTTATACGAGCAGTACTTC
TRBD1	TRBJ1-4	TRBV28	.	CASTEGDSLNEKLFF	TGTGCCAGCACCGAAGGGGACAGCCTTAATGAAAAACTGTTTTTT
TRBD1	TRBJ2-2	TRBV5-1	.	CASSRRTGFRTGGELFF	TGCGCCAGCAGCAGAAGGACAGGTTTTAGGACAGGCGGGGAGCTGTTTTTT
TRBD1	TRBJ1-5	TRBV28	.	CASRPGGQGANQPQHF	TGTGCCAGCAGACCGGGGGGACAGGGGGCTAATCAGCCCCAGCATTTT
TRBD1	TRBJ1-6	TRBV5-6	few	CASSFLGQNSPLHF	TGTGCCAGCAGCTTTTTGGGACAGAATTCACCCCTCCACTTT
TRBD1	TRBJ1-1	TRBV7-9	.	CASSPTTGFGTEAFF	TGTGCCAGCAGCCCTACGACAGGGTTCGGCACTGAAGCTTTCTTT
.	TRBJ1-1	TRBV5-8	.	CASSIPGAKRAFF	TGTGCCAGCAGCATCCCAGGGGCGAAAAGAGCTTTCTTT
.	TRBJ2-7	TRBV24-1	few	CATSDNRSKEQYF	TGTGCCACCAGTGATAATCGGTCCAAAGAGCAGTACTTC
.	TRBJ2-7	TRBV2	.	CASSEVRLSYEQYF	TGTGCCAGCAGTGAGGTCAGACTCTCCTACGAGCAGTACTTC
.	TRBJ2-7	TRBV5-1	.	CASRQGPSYEQYF	TGCGCCAGCAGGCAGGGGCCTTCCTACGAGCAGTACTTC